The entry below gives a single T cell receptor beta chain sequence along with its context. As yet, its antigen is unknown. This CDR3 has 15 amino acids. Germline CDR1 and CDR2: SGHRS and YFSETQ. V was trimmed by 0 bases and J by 0 bases, leaving 9 bases between them. This specimen belongs to a study of shared clonotypes between healthy human individuals. Study outcomes and limitations: Lower generation probabilities were found for non-shared clonotypes than for those shared by all four donors.

Several immunoSEQ 96-well plates shared each subset's DNA, each plate a replicate. Assay: immunoSEQ multiplex PCR; the TCRdb copy retains only in-frame clones and omits some. The sample has around 990,000 clones; about 72% are singletons. This sequence was found in a man between 18 and 35 years old in good health. Some clones in this sample may be carry-over from other donors' samples. The specimen sequenced was memory CD4+ T cells from PBMCs. Subset given: CD45RA-negative fraction. This chain joins TRBV5-1 and TRBJ2-5; D gene unclear. The CDR3, as DNA: TGCGCCAGCAGCTTGGCGTCCACGTACCAAGAGACCCAGTACTTC. Protein product: CASSLASTYQETQYF.